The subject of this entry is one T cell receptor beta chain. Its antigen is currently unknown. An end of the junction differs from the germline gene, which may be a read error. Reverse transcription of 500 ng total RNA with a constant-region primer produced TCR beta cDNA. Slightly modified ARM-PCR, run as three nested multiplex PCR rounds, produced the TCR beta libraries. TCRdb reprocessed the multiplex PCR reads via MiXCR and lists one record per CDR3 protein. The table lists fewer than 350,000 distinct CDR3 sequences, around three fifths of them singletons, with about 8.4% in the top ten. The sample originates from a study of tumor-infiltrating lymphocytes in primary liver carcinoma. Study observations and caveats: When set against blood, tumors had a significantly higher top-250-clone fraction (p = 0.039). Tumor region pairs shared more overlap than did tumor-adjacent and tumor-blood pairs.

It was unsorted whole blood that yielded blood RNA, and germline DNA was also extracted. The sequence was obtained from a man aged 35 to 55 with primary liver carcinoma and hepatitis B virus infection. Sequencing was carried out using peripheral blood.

The CDR3 nucleotides read TGCGCCAGCAGCCAAGGACCGGGAGTTAGTTCACCCCTCCAGTTT. Translating it yields CASSQGPGVSSPLQF. J is TRBJ1-6 and V is TRBV4-1, with no clear D. The CDR3 length is 15 residues. Germline CDR1 MGHRA, CDR2 YSYEKL.